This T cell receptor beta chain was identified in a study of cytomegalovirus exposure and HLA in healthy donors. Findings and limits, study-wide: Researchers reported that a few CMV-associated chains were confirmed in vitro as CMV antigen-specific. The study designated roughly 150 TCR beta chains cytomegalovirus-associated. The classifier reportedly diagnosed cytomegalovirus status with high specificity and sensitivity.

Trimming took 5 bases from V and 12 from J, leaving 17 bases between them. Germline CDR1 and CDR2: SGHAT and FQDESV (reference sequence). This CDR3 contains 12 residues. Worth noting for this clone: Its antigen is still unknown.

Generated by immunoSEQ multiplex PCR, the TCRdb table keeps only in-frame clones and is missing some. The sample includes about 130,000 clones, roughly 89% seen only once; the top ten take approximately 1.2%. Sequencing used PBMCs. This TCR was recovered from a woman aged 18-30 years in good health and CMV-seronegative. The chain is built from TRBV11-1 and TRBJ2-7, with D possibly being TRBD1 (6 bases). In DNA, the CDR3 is TGTGCCAGCAGCCCATCACAGGGAGCGAGGTACTTC. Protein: CASSPSQGARYF.